This T cell receptor beta chain was found in a study of neurological immune-mediated disorders. TCRdb called the 5' RACE reads again in MiXCR, with one record for every CDR3 protein. The table lists tens of thousands of distinct CDR3 sequences, 9% to 10% of them singletons, with 1.6% in the top ten. Time point specified: longitudinal time-point 1 (baseline). This clonotype was observed at least ten times. CDR1 and CDR2 from the germline V gene are SGHRS and YFSETQ. The CDR3 contains 14 residues. Unmatched junction bases numbered 11, after V lost 6 bases and J lost 6 bases. The clonotype originates from a woman aged 40 to 50 in good health. Specimen: PBMCs. The genes are TRBV5-1 and TRBJ1-1; 7 bases are a match to TRBD1. The CDR3, as DNA: TGCGCCAGCACCGGTCCAGGGGGGGTTGCTGAAGCTTTCTTT. This sequence encodes CASTGPGGVAEAFF.